These 18 T cell receptor beta chains were all obtained from the same sample, sequenced in a study of blood T cell repertoires in COVID-19. Here immunoSEQ multiplex PCR was the method, and the copy in TCRdb shows in-frame clones only, minus some. This table holds approximately 200,000 clones, about four fifths found once. Sample: peripheral blood. These receptors were taken from a woman in her 30s who had recovered from COVID-19.

The J gene is TRBJ2-1, the V gene TRBV28, with 13 bases aligning to TRBD2. CDR3 length: 17 amino acids. V trimming: 3 bases; J trimming: 15 bases; junction bases outside the gene matches: 17. CDR1 is MDHEN, CDR2 SYDVKM, per germline. CDR3 sequence: CASSFALPGLAGLDRFF. In DNA form, the CDR3 reads TGTGCCAGCAGTTTCGCTCTTCCGGGACTAGCGGGACTTGATCGGTTCTTC.

The V and J genes are TRBV5-5 and TRBJ2-5; tentatively, D is TRBD2 (5 bases). The ends were cut back, 4 bases at V and 5 bases at J, with 15 bases in the middle. This CDR3 has 14 amino acids. Germline loops: CDR1 SGHKS, CDR2 YYEKEE (reference sequence). The chain's CDR3 is CASSPAGRRETQYF. Here the CDR3 DNA reads TGTGCCAGCAGCCCGGCGGGCAGGAGGGAGACCCAGTACTTC.

The V gene is TRBV6-5, the J gene TRBJ1-2, with 8 bases matching TRBD1. V trimming: 6 bases; J trimming: 4 bases; junction bases outside the gene matches: 7. This CDR3 comprises 14 residues. CDR1 is MNHEY and CDR2 is SVGAGI in the germline V gene. The CDR3 sequence is CASSSGDRSYGYTF. The CDR3 DNA is TGTGCCAGCAGCTCGGGGGACAGGTCCTATGGCTACACCTTC.

The chain couples TRBV2 to TRBJ2-7; 7 positions agree with TRBD1. V lost 10 bases and J lost 4; bases outside the gene matches: 10. This CDR3 has 13 amino acids. CDR1 and CDR2 (germline): SNHLY, FYNNEI. The CDR3 here is CAILSGQNYEQYF. The CDR3 DNA is TGTGCCATCCTTTCGGGACAGAATTACGAGCAGTACTTC.

The chain is built from TRBV7-9 and TRBJ2-5; D remains ambiguous. The CDR3 is 13 amino acids. Trimming removed 1 base at V and 3 bases at J, with 6 bases between. Germline lookup yields CDR1 SEHNR and CDR2 FQNEAQ (reference sequence). The CDR3 region has the DNA TGTGCCAGCAGCTTAGGAGCCGAAGAGACCCAGTACTTC. Amino acids: CASSLGAEETQYF. The variable domain in full, completed from reference TRBV7-9 and TRBJ2-5, reads DTGVSQNPRHKITKRGQNVTFRCDPISEHNRLYWYRQTLGQGPEFLTYFQNEAQLEKSRLLSDRFSAERPKGSFSTLEIQRTEQGDSAMYLCASSLGAEETQYFGPGTRLLVL.

This chain uses TRBV5-4 with TRBJ2-7; TRBD1 might be the D (6 bases). Trimming left V 2 bases short and J 3 bases short, with 12 bases between. The germline CDR1 and CDR2 sequences are SGHNT and YYREEE (reference sequence). The CDR3 consists of 14 residues. The CDR3 coding sequence is TGTGCCAGCAGCTTTCAAACAGGGAACTACGAGCAGTACTTC. It specifies CASSFQTGNYEQYF.

There are a few counts of this clone. The V call is TRBV7-8, the J call TRBJ2-7, with 10 nucleotides matching TRBD1. Germline V gives CDR1 SGHVS, CDR2 FQNEAQ. CDR3 length: 14 amino acids. J lost 1 base, V lost 6 bases, and 3 bases had no gene match. CDR3 in amino acids: CASSRQGASYEQYF. The CDR3 DNA sequence: TGTGCCAGCAGTCGACAGGGGGCTTCCTACGAGCAGTACTTC.

V usage is TRBV30 and J usage is TRBJ1-2, with D perhaps matching TRBD1 (6 bases). CDR3 length: 14 residues. Germline CDR1 is GTSNPN and CDR2 is SVGIG (reference sequence). V was cut by 1 base and J by 6 bases, with 15 bases left in between. CDR3: CAWSGSRTVDGYTF. CDR3 sequence (DNA): TGTGCCTGGAGTGGGTCCCGGACAGTGGATGGCTACACCTTC.

In its sample, this clone was seen once. V usage is TRBV6-5 and J usage is TRBJ1-1; unclear D gene. This CDR3 is 14 amino acids long. The V end lost 3 bases, the J end lost 0 bases, and 8 bases lay between the germline ends. Germline CDR1 is MNHEY and CDR2 is SVGAGI. The CDR3 bases are TGTGCCAGCAGTTATGGACTTCTGAACACTGAAGCTTTCTTT. This sequence encodes CASSYGLLNTEAFF.

The DNA for the CDR3 is TGTGCCAGCAGTTTGGGCAACAGGGTCTACGAGCAGTACTTC. The encoded protein is CASSLGNRVYEQYF. This sequence joins TRBV28 and TRBJ2-7; a weak D match, TRBD1 (6 bases). CDR3 length: 14 residues. Germline V gene lookup returns CDR1 MDHEN and CDR2 SYDVKM. Between the trimmed V and J ends, which lost 3 bases and 3 bases, there was a span of 12 bases.

This clone was seen a single time. V gene TRBV27 combines with J gene TRBJ2-7; 7 positions agree with TRBD2. Trimming removed 2 bases from V and 3 bases from J; junction bases left unmatched: 4. The CDR3 spans 14 residues. CDR1 is MNHEY and CDR2 is SMNVEV in the germline V gene (reference sequence). The CDR3 spells CASSLAGEDYEQYF. The CDR3, as DNA: TGTGCCAGCAGTTTAGCGGGAGAGGACTACGAGCAGTACTTC.

The CDR3, as DNA: TGTGCCAGCAGTTTACAGGGCAGGGCCTACGAGCAGTACTTC. Protein sequence: CASSLQGRAYEQYF. The chain couples TRBV28 to TRBJ2-7; perhaps TRBD1 as D (5 bases). The CDR3 runs to 14 residues. Trimming cost V 2 bases and J 2 bases, with 10 bases left between them. Germline CDR1 reads MDHEN; CDR2 reads SYDVKM.

The J gene is TRBJ1-5, the V gene TRBV30, with TRBD1 identical over 8 bases. This CDR3 comprises 13 residues. Germline-derived CDR1 and CDR2 are GTSNPN and SVGIG (reference sequence). The trim removed 5 bases at V and 1 base at J, leaving 1 base unmatched. The CDR3 here is CAWAGGSNQPQHF. The DNA of the CDR3 is TGTGCCTGGGCAGGGGGCAGCAATCAGCCCCAGCATTTT.

This chain connects TRBV5-5 to TRBJ1-1; no clear D. Trimming shortened V by 7 bases and J by 0 bases, and 13 bases separated the two germline ends. This CDR3 contains 14 residues. Germline loops: CDR1 SGHKS, CDR2 YYEKEE (reference sequence). The CDR3 here is CASARAGMNTEAFF. The CDR3 DNA follows: TGTGCCAGCGCCCGGGCGGGGATGAACACTGAAGCTTTCTTT.

This clone was observed a few times. The rearrangement joins TRBV27 to TRBJ1-5, with 8 bases matching TRBD1. The CDR3 is made up of 14 amino acids. Germline CDR1 MNHEY, CDR2 SMNVEV (reference sequence). With 6 bases clipped from V and 4 bases from J, the junction kept 5 bases outside the gene matches. Written as DNA, the CDR3 is TGTGCCAGCAGGCCTCGGACAGGGAATCAGCCCCAGCATTTT. This gives the protein CASRPRTGNQPQHF.

V and J are TRBV28 and TRBJ1-2; weak D call: TRBD1 (6 bases). Trimming removed 5 bases at V and 1 base at J, with 8 bases between. CDR1 and CDR2 (germline): MDHEN, SYDVKM. This CDR3 is 13 amino acids long. This CDR3 reads CASSIQGNYGYTF. CDR3 in DNA: TGTGCCAGCAGTATACAGGGTAACTATGGCTACACCTTC.

V gene TRBV7-2 combines with J gene TRBJ2-3, with a weak D call TRBD2 (6 bases). Germline CDR1 and CDR2: SGHTA and FQGNSA. V gave up 5 bases and J gave up 5 bases, with 11 bases separating them. This CDR3 is 13 amino acids long. CDR3 protein: CASSPGERDTQYF. The CDR3 nucleotides read TGTGCCAGCAGCCCGGGAGAGAGAGATACGCAGTATTTT.

The chain joins TRBV10-1 to TRBJ2-2; TRBD2 matches at 12 bases. The CDR3 contains 17 residues. Germline V gives CDR1 WNHNN, CDR2 SYGVQD (reference sequence). The V gene end was trimmed by 5 bases and the J gene end by 5 bases; junction bases not matched to a gene: 9. The DNA of the CDR3 is TGCGCCAGCAGTTCGACTAGCGGGAGAGCGGGGACCGGGGAGCTGTTTTTT. Amino acid sequence: CASSSTSGRAGTGELFF.